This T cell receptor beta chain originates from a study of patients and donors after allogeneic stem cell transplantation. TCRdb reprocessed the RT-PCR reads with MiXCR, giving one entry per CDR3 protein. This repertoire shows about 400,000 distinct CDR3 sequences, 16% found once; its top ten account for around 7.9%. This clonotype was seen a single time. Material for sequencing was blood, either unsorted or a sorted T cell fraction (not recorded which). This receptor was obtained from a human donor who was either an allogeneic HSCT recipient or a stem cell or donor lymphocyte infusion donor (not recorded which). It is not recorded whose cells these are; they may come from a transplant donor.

The DNA of the CDR3 is TGTGCCAGTAGTGACAGGGGATTTCAGTATTTT. Protein sequence: CASSDRGFQYF. The rearrangement links TRBV19 to TRBJ2-3; 8 bases agree with TRBD1. Germline CDR1 is LNHDA and CDR2 is SQIVND (reference sequence). V lost 5 bases to trimming and J lost 12 bases; unmatched junction nucleotides: 4. The CDR3 totals 11 residues.